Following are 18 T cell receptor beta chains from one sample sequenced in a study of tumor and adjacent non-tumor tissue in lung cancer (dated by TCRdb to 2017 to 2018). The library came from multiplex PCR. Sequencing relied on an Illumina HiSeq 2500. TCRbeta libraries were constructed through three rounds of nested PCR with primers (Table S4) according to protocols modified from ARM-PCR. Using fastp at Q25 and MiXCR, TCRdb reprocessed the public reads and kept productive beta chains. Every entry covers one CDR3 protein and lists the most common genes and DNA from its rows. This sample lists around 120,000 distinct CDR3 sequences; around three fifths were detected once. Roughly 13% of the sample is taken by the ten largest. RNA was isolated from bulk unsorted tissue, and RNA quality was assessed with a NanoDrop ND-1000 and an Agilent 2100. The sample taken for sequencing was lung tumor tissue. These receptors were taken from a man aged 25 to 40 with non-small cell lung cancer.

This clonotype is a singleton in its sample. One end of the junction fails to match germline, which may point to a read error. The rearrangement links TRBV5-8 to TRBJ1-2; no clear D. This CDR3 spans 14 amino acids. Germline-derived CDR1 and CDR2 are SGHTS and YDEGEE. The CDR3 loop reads CASSLEGTNYGYAF. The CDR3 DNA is TGTGCCAGCAGTCTTGAGGGTACTAACTATGGCTACGCCTTC.

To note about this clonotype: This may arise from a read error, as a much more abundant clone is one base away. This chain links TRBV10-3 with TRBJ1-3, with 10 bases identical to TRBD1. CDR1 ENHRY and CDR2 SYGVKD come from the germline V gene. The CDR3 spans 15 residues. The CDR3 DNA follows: TGTACCATTTCCCGGGACAGGGGCTCTGGAAACACCATATATTTT. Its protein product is CTISRDRGSGNTIYF.

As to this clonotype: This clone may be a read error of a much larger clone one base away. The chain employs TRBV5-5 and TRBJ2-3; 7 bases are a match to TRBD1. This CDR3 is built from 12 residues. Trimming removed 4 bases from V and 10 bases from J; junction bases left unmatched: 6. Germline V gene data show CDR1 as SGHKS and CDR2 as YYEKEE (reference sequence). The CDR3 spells CASSIQGNAQYF. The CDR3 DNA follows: TGTGCCAGCAGCATACAGGGGAATGCGCAGTATTTT. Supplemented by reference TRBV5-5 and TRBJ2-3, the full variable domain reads DAGVTQSPTHLIKTRGQQVTLRCSPISGHKSVSWYQQVLGQGPQFIFQYYEKEERGRGNFPDRFSARQFPNYSSELNVNALLLGDSALYLCASSIQGNAQYFGPGTRLTVL.

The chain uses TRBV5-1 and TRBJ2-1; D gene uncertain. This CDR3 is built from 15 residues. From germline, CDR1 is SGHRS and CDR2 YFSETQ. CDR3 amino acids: CTNSLERYQYNEQFF. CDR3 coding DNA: TGCACCAACAGCTTGGAGCGATATCAATACAATGAGCAGTTCTTC.

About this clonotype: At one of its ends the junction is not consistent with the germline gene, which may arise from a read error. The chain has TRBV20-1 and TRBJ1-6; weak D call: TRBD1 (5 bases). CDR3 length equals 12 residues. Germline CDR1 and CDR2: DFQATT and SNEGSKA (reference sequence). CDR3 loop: CSPRDGNSLLHF. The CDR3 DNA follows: TGCAGTCCTCGGGACGGTAATTCACTCCTCCACTTT.

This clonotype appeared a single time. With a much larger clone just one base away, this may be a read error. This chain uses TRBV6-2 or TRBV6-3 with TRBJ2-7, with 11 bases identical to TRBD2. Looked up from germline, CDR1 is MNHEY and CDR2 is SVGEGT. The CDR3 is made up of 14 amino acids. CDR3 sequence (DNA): TGTGCCAGCAGTTCTAGCGGGGGGAGCTACGAGCAGCACTTC. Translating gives CASSSSGGSYEQHF.

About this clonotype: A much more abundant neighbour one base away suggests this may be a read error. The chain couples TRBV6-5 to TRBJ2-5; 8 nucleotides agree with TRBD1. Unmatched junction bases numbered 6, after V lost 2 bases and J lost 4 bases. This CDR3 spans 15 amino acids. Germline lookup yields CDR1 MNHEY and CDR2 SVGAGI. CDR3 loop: CASSYVTGDRETQYF. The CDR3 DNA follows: TGTGCCAGCAGTTACGTGACAGGGGACCGAGAGACCCAGTACTTC.

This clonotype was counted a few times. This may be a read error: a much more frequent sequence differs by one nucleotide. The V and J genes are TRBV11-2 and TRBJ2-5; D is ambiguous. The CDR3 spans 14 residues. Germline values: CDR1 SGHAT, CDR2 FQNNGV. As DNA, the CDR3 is TGTGCCAGCAGCTTAGGACGAAACCAAGGGACCCAGTACTTC. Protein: CASSLGRNQGTQYF.

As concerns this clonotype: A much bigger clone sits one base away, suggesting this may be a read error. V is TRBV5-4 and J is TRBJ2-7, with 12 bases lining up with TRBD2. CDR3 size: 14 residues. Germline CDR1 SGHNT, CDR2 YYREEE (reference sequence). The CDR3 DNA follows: TGTGCCATCAGCCTAGCGGGAGGGACCTACGAGCAGTACTTC. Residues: CAISLAGGTYEQYF.

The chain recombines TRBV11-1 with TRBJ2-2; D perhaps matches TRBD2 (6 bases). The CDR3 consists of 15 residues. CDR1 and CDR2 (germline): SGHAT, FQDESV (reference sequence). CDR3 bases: TGTGTTAGCAGCCTAAGCCCACGGGGGACCGGGGAGCTGTTTTTT. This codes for CVSSLSPRGTGELFF.

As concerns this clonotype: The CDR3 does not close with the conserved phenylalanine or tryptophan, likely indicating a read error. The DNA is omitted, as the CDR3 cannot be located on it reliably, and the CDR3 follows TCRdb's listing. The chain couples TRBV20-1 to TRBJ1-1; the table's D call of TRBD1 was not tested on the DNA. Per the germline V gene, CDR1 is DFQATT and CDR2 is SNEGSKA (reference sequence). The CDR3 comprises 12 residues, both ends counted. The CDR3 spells CSAHPGGTETFI.

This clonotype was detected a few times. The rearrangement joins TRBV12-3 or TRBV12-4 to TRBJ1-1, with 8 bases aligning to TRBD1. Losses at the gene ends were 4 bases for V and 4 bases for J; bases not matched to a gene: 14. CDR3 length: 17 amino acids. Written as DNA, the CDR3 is TGTGCCAGCAGTTCCCTCCTCCTCGGACAGGGCTTCACTGAAGCTTTCTTT. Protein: CASSSLLLGQGFTEAFF.

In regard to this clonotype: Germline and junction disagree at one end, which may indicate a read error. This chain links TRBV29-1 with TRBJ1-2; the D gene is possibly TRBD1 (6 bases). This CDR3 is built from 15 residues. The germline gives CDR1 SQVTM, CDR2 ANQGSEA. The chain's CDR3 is CSVDVAGAILRGYTF. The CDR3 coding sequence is TGTAGCGTTGATGTAGCAGGGGCGATCCTGAGAGGCTACACCTTC. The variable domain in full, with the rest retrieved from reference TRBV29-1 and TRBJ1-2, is SAVISQKPSRDICQRGTSLTIQCQVDSQVTMMFWYRQQPGQSLTLIATANQGSEATYESGFVIDKFPISRPNLTFSTLTVSNMSPEDSSIYLCSVDVAGAILRGYTFGSGTRLTVV.

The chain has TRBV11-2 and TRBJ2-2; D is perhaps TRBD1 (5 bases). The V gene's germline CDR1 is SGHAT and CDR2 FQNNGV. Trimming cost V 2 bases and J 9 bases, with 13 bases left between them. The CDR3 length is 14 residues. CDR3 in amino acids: CASSLMGGAWELFF. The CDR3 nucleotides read TGTGCCAGCAGCTTAATGGGTGGGGCCTGGGAGCTGTTTTTT.

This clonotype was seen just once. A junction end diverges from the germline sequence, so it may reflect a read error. The CDR3 nucleotides read TGCACTGCTAGACATCTAGGACTAGCGGGCGATCAGTTCTTC. This gives the protein CTARHLGLAGDQFF. V and J are TRBV20-1 and TRBJ2-1, with TRBD2 matching over 11 bases. The CDR3 loop spans 14 amino acids. Germline CDR1 and CDR2: DFQATT and SNEGSKA (reference sequence).

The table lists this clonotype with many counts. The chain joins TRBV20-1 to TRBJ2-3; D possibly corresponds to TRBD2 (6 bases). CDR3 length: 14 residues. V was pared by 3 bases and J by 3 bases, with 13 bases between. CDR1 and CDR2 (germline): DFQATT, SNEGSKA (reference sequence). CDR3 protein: CSASRDSRTDTQYF. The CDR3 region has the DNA TGCAGTGCTAGCCGGGACTCTCGGACAGATACGCAGTATTTT.

The CDR3 bases are TGTGCGAACAGCCCTCGGAGCGAAAAACTGTTTTTT. This encodes CANSPRSEKLFF. The gene calls are TRBV6-6 and TRBJ1-4; D remains unclear. The germline gives CDR1 MNHNY, CDR2 SVGAGI (reference sequence). The CDR3 runs 12 residues.

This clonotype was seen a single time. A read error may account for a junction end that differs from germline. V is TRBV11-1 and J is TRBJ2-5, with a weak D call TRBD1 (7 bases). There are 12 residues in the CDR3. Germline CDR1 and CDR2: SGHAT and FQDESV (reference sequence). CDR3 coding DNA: TGTGCTAGCAGCTCCGACAGGGAGGCCCAGTACTTC. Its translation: CASSSDREAQYF.